This T cell receptor beta chain was observed in a study of Graves' ophthalmopathy and Graves' hyperthyroidism. For repertoire sequencing, the TCR beta CDR3 regions were amplified from RNA transcripts. The authors performed first-round RT-PCR with HTBI primers and then a second-round multiplex PCR. TCRdb ran MiXCR on the multiplex PCR reads and lists one entry per CDR3 protein. Of about 550,000 distinct CDR3 sequences in the sample, roughly 40% are singletons; the top ten hold about 4.2%. Among the hyperthyroidism patients, all were newly diagnosed, aged 18 to 65, with under 2 months' duration. The germline V gene has CDR1 SQVTM and CDR2 ANQGSEA. This CDR3 has 15 residues.

Sequenced input: peripheral blood or thyroid tissue (not recorded which). This rearrangement joins TRBV29-1 to TRBJ2-7; TRBD2 matches at 8 bases. With the DNA end fitting TRBJ2-1 better, the J assignment may be wrong. The clonotype originates from an adult man with Graves' hyperthyroidism. CDR3 residues: CSVETSGTDYNEQFF. In nucleotides, the CDR3 is TGCAGCGTTGAAACTAGCGGAACTGACTACAATGAGCAGTTCTTC.